This record concerns one TCR beta chain sequence. Antigen unknown. The data are from a study of blood T cells in healthy people across ages. Trimming cost V 6 bases and J 3 bases, with 12 bases left between them. This CDR3 is built from 13 residues. Germline values: CDR1 SNHLY, CDR2 FYNNEI. PCR was performed a second time for roughly 6 to 12 cycles using a sample-barcoded 5' primer and a J-beta primer mix. Each of the cDNA molecules was tagged by a template-switch adaptor with 12 random nucleotides. Each sample yielded at least 2.5 million CDR3-containing paired-end reads. TCRdb used MiXCR to reprocess the 5' RACE reads, holding one entry per CDR3 protein. The sample shows 1.5 million to 2 million distinct CDR3 sequences, roughly 32% of them seen only once. Study-wide results and caveats: PBMCs that were unsorted prevented a conclusive naive versus antigen-experienced comparison. Older individuals had lower TCR beta diversity per million T cells (the decline was roughly linear).

The TCR sequence derives from a woman under 40 in good health. The chain uses TRBV2 and TRBJ2-7; D gene ambiguous. Sequenced input: blood. The CDR3 DNA reads as TGTGCCAGCAGCGGTGAGCCAAACTACGAGCAGTACTTC. It is translated as CASSGEPNYEQYF.